This T cell receptor (beta chain) derives from a study of quantifying T cell responses using KT2 cells. Study details: cDNA was made from DNase-treated RNA using alpha and beta constant primers. A predetermined fluorescence threshold ended the second PCR, run as a qPCR. The study's findings and limits: Counts of KT2 alpha and beta sequences rose linearly with the number of KT2 cells added.

Germline CDR1 and CDR2: MNHEY and SMNVEV (reference sequence). This CDR3 contains 14 residues. The V end was cut by 5 bases, the J end by 5 bases, with 13 bases between. Unfractionated PBMC were spiked with known numbers of KT2 clone cells. Different KT2-to-PBMC ratios were created with a constant PBMC count. With regard to this clonotype: Its antigen is currently unknown.

Each cDNA got a UMI-containing oligo ligated at its 3' end. First-round PCR used three to four cycles and beta primers RC1.1 and RC1.2 covering TRBC1 and TRBC2. TCRdb reanalysed the UMI-ligation and nested PCR reads using MiXCR and keeps one entry per CDR3 protein. The repertoire consists of approximately 43,000 distinct CDR3 sequences, with about 15% occurring once and the leading ten covering roughly 40%. The rearrangement uses TRBV27 and TRBJ2-1, with D perhaps TRBD2 (5 bases). The sequencing input was PBMCs spiked with cells of the T cell clone KT2. This TCR derives from a human donor. In DNA, the CDR3 is TGTGCCAGCAGTGGGCTAGCACCTGACAATGAGCAGTTCTTC. Translation: CASSGLAPDNEQFF.